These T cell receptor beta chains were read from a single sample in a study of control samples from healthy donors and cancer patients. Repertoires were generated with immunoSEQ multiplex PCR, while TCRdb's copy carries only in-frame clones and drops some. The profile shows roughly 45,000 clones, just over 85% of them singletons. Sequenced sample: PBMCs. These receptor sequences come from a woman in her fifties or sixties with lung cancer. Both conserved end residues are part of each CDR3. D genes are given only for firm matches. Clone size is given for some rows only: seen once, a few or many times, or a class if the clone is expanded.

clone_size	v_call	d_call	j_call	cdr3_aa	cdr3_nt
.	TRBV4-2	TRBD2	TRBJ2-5	CASSQGASGGDETQYF	TGTGCCAGCAGCCAAGGGGCTAGCGGGGGGGATGAGACCCAGTACTTC
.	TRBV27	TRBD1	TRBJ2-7	CASSLSSQGASEQYF	TGTGCCAGCAGTTTATCGAGCCAGGGGGCGAGTGAGCAGTACTTC
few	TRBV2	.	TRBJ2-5	CASSERTINFQETQYF	TGTGCCAGCAGTGAAAGGACTATAAATTTTCAAGAGACCCAGTACTTC
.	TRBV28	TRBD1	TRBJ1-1	CASSLGVQGAWTEAFF	TGTGCCAGCAGTTTAGGGGTTCAGGGGGCATGGACTGAAGCTTTCTTT
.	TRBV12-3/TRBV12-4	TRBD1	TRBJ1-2	CASSPGGYGYTF	TGTGCCAGCAGTCCAGGGGGCTATGGCTACACCTTC
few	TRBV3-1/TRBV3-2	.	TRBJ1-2	CASSPPDPNYGYTF	TGTGCCAGCAGCCCCCCGGACCCTAACTATGGCTACACCTTC
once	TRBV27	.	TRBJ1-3	CASSLHSAGNTIYF	TGTGCCAGCAGCCTTCACAGCGCCGGAAACACCATATATTTT
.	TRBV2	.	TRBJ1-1	CASTPQWGSNTEAFF	TGTGCCAGCACCCCGCAGTGGGGGTCGAACACTGAAGCTTTCTTT
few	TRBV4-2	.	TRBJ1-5	CASSPVGRGGSNQPQHF	TGTGCCAGCAGCCCCGTCGGCCGAGGGGGTAGCAATCAGCCCCAGCATTTT
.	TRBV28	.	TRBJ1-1	CASREPVSMNTEAFF	TGTGCCAGCAGAGAGCCCGTTTCTATGAACACTGAAGCTTTCTTT
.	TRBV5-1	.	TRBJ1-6	CASSRNQDSPLHF	TGCGCCAGCAGTAGGAATCAGGATTCACCCCTCCACTTT
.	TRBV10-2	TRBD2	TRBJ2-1	CASIGRGGSYNEQFF	TGCGCCAGCATCGGGCGGGGGGGCTCCTACAATGAGCAGTTCTTC
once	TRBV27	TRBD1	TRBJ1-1	CASGLTGNAEAFF	TGTGCCAGCGGATTGACAGGGAACGCTGAAGCTTTCTTT
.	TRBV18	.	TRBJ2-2	CASSPLNTGELFF	TGTGCCAGCTCACCACTGAACACCGGGGAGCTGTTTTTT
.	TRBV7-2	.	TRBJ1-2	CASSARGDYGYTF	TGTGCCAGCAGTGCGCGGGGGGACTATGGCTACACCTTC
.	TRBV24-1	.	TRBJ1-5	CATSDLNQPQHF	TGTGCCACCAGTGATTTGAATCAGCCCCAGCATTTT
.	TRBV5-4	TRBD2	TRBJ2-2	CASSSLAGGWSTGELFF	TGTGCCAGCAGCTCGTTAGCGGGGGGGTGGAGCACCGGGGAGCTGTTTTTT
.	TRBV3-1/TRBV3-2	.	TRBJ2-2	CASSPWTINTGELFF	TGTGCCAGCAGCCCGTGGACTATCAACACCGGGGAGCTGTTTTTT
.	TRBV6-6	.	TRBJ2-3	CASRETGGKYF	TGTGCCAGCAGGGAGACAGGCGGCAAATATTTT
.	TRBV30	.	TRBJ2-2	CARGGTGELFF	TGTGCCCGAGGAGGGACCGGGGAGCTGTTTTTT
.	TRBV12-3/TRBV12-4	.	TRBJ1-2	CASTSRGSYGYTF	TGTGCCAGCACCTCCCGGGGTTCCTATGGCTACACCTTC
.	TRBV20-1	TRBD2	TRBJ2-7	CSASAWTSGGGYEQYF	TGCAGTGCTAGTGCATGGACTAGCGGGGGGGGTTACGAGCAGTACTTC
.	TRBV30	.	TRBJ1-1	CAWSVLGGSMTEAFF	TGTGCCTGGAGTGTACTAGGGGGGTCGATGACTGAAGCTTTCTTT
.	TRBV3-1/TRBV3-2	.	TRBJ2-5	CASSQDSVGGDWETQYF	TGTGCCAGCAGCCAAGATTCAGTGGGGGGCGATTGGGAGACCCAGTACTTC
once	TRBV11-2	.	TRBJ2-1	CASSFFPNEQFF	TGTGCCAGCAGCTTTTTCCCCAATGAGCAGTTCTTC
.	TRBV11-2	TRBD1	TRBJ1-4	CASSPDREEFEKLFF	TGTGCCAGCAGTCCAGACAGGGAGGAGTTCGAAAAACTGTTTTTT
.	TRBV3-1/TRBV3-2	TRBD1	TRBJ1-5	CASSPGGWDQPQHF	TGTGCCAGCAGCCCAGGGGGCTGGGATCAGCCCCAGCATTTT
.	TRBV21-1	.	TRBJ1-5	CASSPQGCSNQPQHF	TGTGCCAGCAGCCCTCAGGGTTGTAGCAATCAGCCCCAGCATTTT